This T cell receptor (beta chain) was obtained from a study of blood T cell repertoires in COVID-19 (dated by TCRdb to the early 2020s). Concerning the study at large: Collaborator samples came from the United States, Italy and Spain and covered acute and convalescent phases of COVID-19. The prospective study material was composed of cDNA or gDNA derived from T cells, B-cell-depleted T cells, or PBMCs. Deeply sampled blood TCRbeta repertoires from subjects exposed to, actively infected with, or recovered from COVID-19 were included in the dataset. A freely available public database, intended as a resource for researchers studying the immune response to SARS-CoV-2, is where the repertoires were released. The samples were drawn from the first 160 participants of the ongoing ImmuneRACE study and from 1,200 or so subjects provided by 6 global collaborators. A de-identified subject ID, COVID-19 status, age in years and sex were almost always included in the sample metadata. HLA class I and class II types, where available, came from metadata supplied by the sample provider rather than from assay-based typing. Beyond this particular receptor, the publication reports: The quantity of clinical and demographic metadata differed by source and by participant and was supplied without curation.

This clone was detected only once. Its antigen has not been determined. No much larger clone is present one base from it, and per-base qualities are unavailable. In the prospective study, participants were roughly 18 to 100 years old, resided in about two dozen geographic areas of the United States, and were enrolled through a virtual design. In the prospective study, participants were assigned to cohorts based on the clinical history participants reported in a screening survey and a study questionnaire. Exposed participants had been in contact, within 2 weeks of entering the study, with a person who had a PCR-confirmed or clinician-diagnosed case of COVID-19. In the prospective study, whole blood, serum and a nasopharyngeal or oropharyngeal swab were collected from each participant by mobile phlebotomists. Prospective study participants could optionally give additional blood draws and questionnaires over an approximately two-month period. Before DNA extraction, prospective study blood samples were shipped either frozen or at room temperature.

The CDR3 covers 15 residues, taking in both the cysteine and the phenylalanine. The CDR3 DNA has 45 bases and is translated from base 1. Ends trimmed: V by 6 bases, J by 3 bases; bases unmatched to a gene: 7. CDR1 and CDR2, per the germline V gene, are KGHDR and SFDVKD. TCRbeta CDR3 regions were amplified from genomic DNA using the immunoSEQ Assay, a bias-controlled multiplex PCR. Regarding the original processing steps: The number of nucleated cells in each sample was estimated by amplification of reference gene primers within the assay. Sequence reads were collapsed and filtered to measure the absolute abundance of every unique TCRbeta CDR3 rearrangement. For each sample, productive Simpson clonality was calculated by taking the square root of Simpson's diversity index across productive rearrangements. Held by TCRdb, this immuneACCESS table contains in-frame sequences only and omits some clones. Under half of the omission traces to an unresolved V gene where checked; the cause of the rest is unknown. V, J and clone size are taken as reported in that table, and D and trimming were inferred from the DNA itself. The sample table shows about 430,000 clones, and about 88% are seen once. The ten most abundant clones make up roughly 1.4% of the sample.

This chain is built from TRBV24-1 and TRBJ2-7, with 10 bases aligning to TRBD2. Sequencing was performed on PBMCs or T cells enriched from blood (not recorded which). This TCR was sampled from a woman between 18 and 29 years old who had been exposed to COVID-19. The DNA sequence is TGTGCCACCAGTCGGGCTAGCGGGAGCTTCTACGAGCAGTACTTC. It specifies CATSRASGSFYEQYF.